A selection of T cell receptor beta chains follows, all from one sample in a study of blood T cell repertoires in COVID-19. Data came from immunoSEQ multiplex PCR; TCRdb stores just in-frame clones and leaves some out. The sample includes approximately 99,000 clones, about 87% of them seen just once. The sequencing input was peripheral blood. Receptors originate from a human donor in a cohort sampled during active COVID-19. CDR3s include the opening cysteine and the closing phenylalanine or tryptophan. Fields, in order: D gene, V gene, CDR3 protein. A D gene is named only where the DNA matches it firmly.

TRBD2,TRBV7-2,CASSTDLAGVFNEQFF
TRBD1,TRBV2,CARSQGSGSRSPLHF
TRBD1,TRBV5-5,CASSPTGLYNSPLHF
.,TRBV11-3,CASSSLGDNTDTQYF
.,TRBV3-1/TRBV3-2,CASSPRAGEQYF
.,TRBV6-1,CASSENGRVGGETQYF
.,TRBV29-1,CSVEARGTTYGYTF
TRBD2,TRBV27,CASSLKGLAGPVVFEQYF
TRBD2,TRBV13,CASSQPTSGSWEQYF
.,TRBV21-1,CASSKREATAYEQYF
.,TRBV5-1,CASSLDRSTDTQYF
TRBD1,TRBV3-1/TRBV3-2,CASSHLTGVEAFF
.,TRBV7-2,CASSLSGMNTEAFF
TRBD1,TRBV7-9,CASSFTSLTGEVDGYTF
TRBD1,TRBV5-8,CASSWGRDRRNTEAFF
TRBD1,TRBV29-1,CSSGQGADYGYTF
.,TRBV28,CASSYLTGPSATEAFF
.,TRBV28,CASSLWTLGTEAFF
TRBD1,TRBV2,CASRATTGVPLGSNQPQHF
TRBD2,TRBV5-6,CASSSKLAGDNEQYF
TRBD2,TRBV6-6,CASSLALLAGGYEQYF
TRBD1,TRBV29-1,CSAARGQGGVNEQFF
TRBD2,TRBV28,CASSLTSGRAGEQFF
.,TRBV7-9,CASSPSGTLGETQYF
.,TRBV28,CASSFGGDNYGYTF
TRBD2,TRBV9,CASSVEAGGPHNEQFF
.,TRBV7-3,CASSRQGQETQYF
.,TRBV9,CASSAGGWGEKLFF
TRBD1,TRBV15,CATSRGDRLREQFF
TRBD2,TRBV29-1,CSTKQGAGASGRTETQYF
.,TRBV10-3,CAISAGGPTDTQYF
TRBD2,TRBV6-4,CAPVGTSAYNEQFF
.,TRBV7-9,CASSFVNLIAEAFF
TRBD2,TRBV5-1,CASSLEAAGGTGELFF
.,TRBV6-1,CASSEIGAANTGELFF
.,TRBV13,CASSTRPGADTQYF
.,TRBV9,CASSALMAANTGELFF
TRBD1,TRBV15,CATSRDRGPGEQYF
TRBD1,TRBV6-6,CASSRGQGSTGELFF
.,TRBV27,CASSLFYTGELFF
TRBD2,TRBV7-2,CASSPPGAGAREQYF
TRBD2,TRBV4-1,CASSQDALAEAYEQYF